This TCR beta chain was observed in a study of T cell repertoires in cytomegalovirus infection. Across the whole study: Matching HLA type and CMV infection were both indicated by public TCR beta signatures.

Overall study results and limits: The response measured ex vivo was dominated by TCR beta clonotypes (HLA-C-restricted and CMV-specific). Public TCR beta family frequency separated CMV-and-HLA carriers, including in an independent cohort.

To note about this clonotype: As yet, its antigen is unknown.

TCRdb reprocessed the reads via MiXCR and lists one record per CDR3 protein. The sample lists about 600,000 distinct CDR3 sequences; about 24% were seen once. Sequenced sample: CD8+ T cells from PBMCs. The sequence was obtained from a human donor in good health (CMV status not recorded). Some clones in this sample may be carry-over from other donors' samples.

The CDR3 sequence is CASKNPGAGGPERETQYF. The CDR3 region has the DNA TGTGCCAGCAAGAACCCCGGGGCGGGGGGCCCGGAAAGGGAGACCCAGTACTTC. The chain employs TRBV7-2 and TRBJ2-5; TRBD2 agrees at 8 bases. CDR3 size: 18 residues. V shed 7 bases and J 5 bases; nucleotides not matched to a gene: 21. Germline CDR1 is SGHTA and CDR2 is FQGNSA.